This T cell receptor (beta chain) was captured by sequencing in a study of molecular identifiers for immune sequencing clone quantification. Germline V lookup: CDR1 MNHEY, CDR2 SMNVEV (reference sequence). This CDR3 has 18 residues. V lost 4 bases, J lost 6 bases, and 25 bases lay in between. Generation of bulk TCR libraries relied on previously described methods and listed TCR primers. TCRdb re-called the PCR reads with MiXCR, one entry per CDR3 protein. Among roughly 90,000 distinct CDR3 sequences, about 20% were seen once, and the ten largest hold roughly 0.89%. About this clonotype itself: The antigen is unknown.

As CD8+CD4-CCR7+CD45RA+ cells, naive CD8 T cells were sorted. Study outcomes and limitations: Jurkat TCR RNA spiked in from one cell reportedly remained identifiable amid around 1 million naive cells. Clones that exceeded 20 RNA copies held over 98% of effector molecules, yet under 1% in naive cells.

Input material: naive CD8+ T cells from blood, with Jurkat cell RNA spiked in. The subset denotes: FACS-sorted CD8+CD4-CCR7+CD45RA+ naive T cells. The receptor was isolated from a human donor in good health. Some libraries in this study had Jurkat cell RNA spiked in. The chain combines TRBV27 with TRBJ2-1; D gene unclear. The CDR3 bases are TGTGCCAGCAGTTCGATTCACTTCGTCCGCAACAATACCAATGAGCAGTTCTTC. As protein: CASSSIHFVRNNTNEQFF.